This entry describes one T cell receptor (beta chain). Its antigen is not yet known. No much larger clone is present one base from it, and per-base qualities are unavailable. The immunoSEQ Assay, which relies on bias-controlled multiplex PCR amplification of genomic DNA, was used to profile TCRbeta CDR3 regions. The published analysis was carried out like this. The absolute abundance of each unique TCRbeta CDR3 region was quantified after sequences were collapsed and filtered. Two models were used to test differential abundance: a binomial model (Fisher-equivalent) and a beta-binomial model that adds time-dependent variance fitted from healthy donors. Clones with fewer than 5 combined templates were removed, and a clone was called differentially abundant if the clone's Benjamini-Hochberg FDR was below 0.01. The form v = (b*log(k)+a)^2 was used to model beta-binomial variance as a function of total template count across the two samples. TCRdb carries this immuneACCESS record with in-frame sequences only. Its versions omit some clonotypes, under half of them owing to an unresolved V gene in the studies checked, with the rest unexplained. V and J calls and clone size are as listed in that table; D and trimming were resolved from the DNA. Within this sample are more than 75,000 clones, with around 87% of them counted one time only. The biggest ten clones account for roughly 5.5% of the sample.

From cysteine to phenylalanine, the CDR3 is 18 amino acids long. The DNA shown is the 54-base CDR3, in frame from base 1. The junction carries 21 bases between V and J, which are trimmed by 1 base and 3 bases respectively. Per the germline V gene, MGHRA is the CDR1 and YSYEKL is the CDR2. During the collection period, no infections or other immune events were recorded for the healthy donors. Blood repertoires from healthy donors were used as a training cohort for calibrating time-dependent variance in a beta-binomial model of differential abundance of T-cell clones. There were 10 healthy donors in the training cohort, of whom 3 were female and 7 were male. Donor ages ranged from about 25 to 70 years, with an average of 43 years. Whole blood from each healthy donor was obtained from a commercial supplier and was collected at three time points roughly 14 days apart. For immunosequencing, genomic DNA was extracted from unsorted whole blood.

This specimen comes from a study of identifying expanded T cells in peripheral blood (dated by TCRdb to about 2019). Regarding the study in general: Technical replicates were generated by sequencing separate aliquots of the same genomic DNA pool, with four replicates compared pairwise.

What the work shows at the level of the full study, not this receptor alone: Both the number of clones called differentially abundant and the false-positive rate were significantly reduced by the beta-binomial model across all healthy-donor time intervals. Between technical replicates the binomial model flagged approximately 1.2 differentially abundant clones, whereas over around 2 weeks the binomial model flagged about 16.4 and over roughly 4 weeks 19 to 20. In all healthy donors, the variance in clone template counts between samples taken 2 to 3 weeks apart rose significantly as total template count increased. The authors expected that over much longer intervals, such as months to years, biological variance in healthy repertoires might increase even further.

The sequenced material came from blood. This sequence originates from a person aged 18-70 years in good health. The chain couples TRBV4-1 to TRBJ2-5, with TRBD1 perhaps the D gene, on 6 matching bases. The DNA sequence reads TGCGCCAGCAGCCAAGCCCACACGAGTACAGGGCGGGAAGAGACCCAGTACTTC. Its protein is CASSQAHTSTGREETQYF.